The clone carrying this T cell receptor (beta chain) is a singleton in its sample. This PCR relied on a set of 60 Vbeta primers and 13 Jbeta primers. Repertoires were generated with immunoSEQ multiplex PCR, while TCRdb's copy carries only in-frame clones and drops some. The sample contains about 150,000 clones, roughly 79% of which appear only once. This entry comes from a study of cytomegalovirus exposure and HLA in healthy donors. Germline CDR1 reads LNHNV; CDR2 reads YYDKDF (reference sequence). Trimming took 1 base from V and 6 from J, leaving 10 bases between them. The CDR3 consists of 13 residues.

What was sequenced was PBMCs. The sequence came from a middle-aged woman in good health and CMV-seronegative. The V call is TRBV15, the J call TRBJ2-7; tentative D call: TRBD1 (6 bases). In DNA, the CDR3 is TGTGCCACCAGCAGAGTCGGCAGGGGCGAGCAGTACTTC. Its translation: CATSRVGRGEQYF.